One sample yielded the 22 T cell receptor beta chains listed below, sequenced in a study of beta chain features in type 1 diabetes. Whole-study results and caveats: Patients with Type 1 diabetes showed moderately but significantly shorter TCRB CDR3s in all four CD4+ subsets.

The antigens for these receptors are not known. The study reverse transcribed the entire isolated RNA, so it sequenced expressed TCRB transcripts. Clones were sequenced by immunoSEQ multiplex PCR, and TCRdb holds only the in-frame ones, with some missing. Among about 150,000 clones listed, approximately 7.8% were seen once. Sequencing input: central memory CD4+ T cells from blood. The receptors originated from a woman aged 40 to 55 with type 1 diabetes.

The gene calls are TRBV7-2 and TRBJ1-5; TRBD1 agrees at 7 bases. This CDR3 contains 14 residues. J lost 6 bases, V lost 3 bases, and 5 bases had no gene match. The germline CDR1 and CDR2 sequences are SGHTA and FQGNSA. CDR3 amino acids: CASSFDRVGQPQHF. The DNA of the CDR3 is TGTGCCAGCAGCTTTGACAGGGTTGGTCAGCCCCAGCATTTT. Drawing the rest from reference TRBV7-2 and TRBJ1-5, the complete variable domain is GAGVSQSPSNKVTEKGKDVELRCDPISGHTALYWYRQSLGQGLEFLIYFQGNSAPDKSGLPSDRFSAERTGGSVSTLTIQRTQQEDSAVYLCASSFDRVGQPQHFGDGTRLSIL.

This rearrangement joins TRBV4-1 to TRBJ2-7, with D maybe TRBD1 (6 bases). The CDR3 runs to 13 residues. CDR1 and CDR2 (germline): MGHRA, YSYEKL. V gave up 5 bases and J gave up 2 bases, with 10 bases separating them. CDR3 residues: CASSSGATYEQYF. The CDR3 bases are TGCGCCAGCAGCTCAGGGGCCACCTACGAGCAGTACTTC.

This clone occurred a few times. This chain links TRBV18 with TRBJ1-1, with TRBD1 identical over 10 bases. This CDR3 contains 14 residues. The germline gives CDR1 KGHSH, CDR2 LQKENI. With V trimmed by 9 bases and J by 6 bases, 10 bases remained unmatched. The CDR3 spells CASCRQGALPEAFF. The CDR3 bases are TGTGCCAGTTGCAGACAGGGGGCGCTTCCTGAAGCTTTCTTT.

This clone was picked up a small number of times. The chain joins TRBV7-6 to TRBJ2-5; 11 bases match TRBD2. There are 16 residues in the CDR3. Germline CDR1 and CDR2: SGHVS and FNYEAQ. The V segment lost 1 base and the J segment 1 base; nucleotides outside the gene matches: 2. The CDR3 protein is CASSLEGTSGQETQYF. CDR3 in DNA: TGTGCCAGCAGCTTAGAGGGGACTAGCGGCCAAGAGACCCAGTACTTC.

The chain's CDR3 is CASSFGGTTYEQYF. The CDR3 nucleotides are TGTGCCAGCAGCTTCGGCGGGACTACCTACGAGCAGTACTTC. The rearrangement uses TRBV5-4 and TRBJ2-7, with 7 bases fitting TRBD2. V lost 2 bases and J lost 2; bases outside the gene matches: 4. Germline lookup yields CDR1 SGHNT and CDR2 YYREEE (reference sequence). There are 14 residues in the CDR3. Combining the CDR3 with reference TRBV5-4 and TRBJ2-7 gives the whole variable domain ETGVTQSPTHLIKTRGQQVTLRCSSQSGHNTVSWYQQALGQGPQFIFQYYREEENGRGNFPPRFSGLQFPNYSSELNVNALELDDSALYLCASSFGGTTYEQYFGPGTRLTVT.

This clone was observed a few times. The V gene is TRBV14, the J gene TRBJ1-1; maybe TRBD1 (6 bases). Between the trimmed V and J ends, which lost 2 bases and 3 bases, there was a span of 13 bases. Germline loops: CDR1 SGHDN, CDR2 FVKESK. The CDR3 is made up of 15 amino acids. The CDR3 nucleotides are TGTGCCAGCAGCCAACAACAGGGAGGGTACACTGAAGCTTTCTTT. It encodes CASSQQQGGYTEAFF. Based on the CDR3 plus reference TRBV14 and TRBJ1-1, the full variable domain is EAGVTQFPSHSVIEKGQTVTLRCDPISGHDNLYWYRRVMGKEIKFLLHFVKESKQDESGMPNNRFLAERTGGTYSTLKVQPAELEDSGVYFCASSQQQGGYTEAFFGQGTRLTVV.

This clone has a handful of counts. This chain links TRBV30 with TRBJ2-5, with TRBD1 matching over 9 bases. Germline CDR1 reads GTSNPN; CDR2 reads SVGIG (reference sequence). The CDR3 has 13 residues. V dropped 6 bases and J dropped 5; count of bases not matched to a gene: 7. This chain's CDR3 is CACRRDRAETQYF. The CDR3 nucleotides are TGTGCCTGCCGACGGGACAGGGCGGAGACCCAGTACTTC.

This chain links TRBV4-1 with TRBJ2-7; 7 bases map to TRBD1. This CDR3 has 15 residues. Germline V gene lookup returns CDR1 MGHRA and CDR2 YSYEKL. Trimming at V came to 0 bases and at J to 4 bases, leaving 6 bases not matched to a gene. As DNA, the CDR3 is TGCGCCAGCAGCCAAGATCCGGGACAGCAATACGAGCAGTACTTC. This gives the protein CASSQDPGQQYEQYF.

The chain couples TRBV19 to TRBJ1-2, with D maybe TRBD1 (6 bases). V gave up 5 bases and J gave up 5 bases, with 21 bases separating them. Germline lookup yields CDR1 LNHDA and CDR2 SQIVND (reference sequence). There are 16 residues in the CDR3. This chain's CDR3 is CASSLIGRGNRYGYTF. CDR3 coding DNA: TGTGCCAGTAGTCTAATTGGGAGGGGGAACCGTTATGGCTACACCTTC.

Note on this clone: Compared with germline, one end of the junction differs, possibly owing to a read error. J is TRBJ2-1 and V is TRBV7-7, with 8 nucleotides matching TRBD1. The germline CDR1 and CDR2 sequences are SSHAT and FNYEAQ (reference sequence). CDR3 length: 16 residues. The CDR3 region is CASSLGDRPRYNEQFF. The CDR3 nucleotides read TGTGCTAGCAGCCTAGGGGACAGGCCCCGATACAATGAGCAGTTCTTC. The full variable domain, in which reference TRBV7-7 and TRBJ2-1 provide the parts outside the CDR3, is GAGVSQSPRYKVTKRGQDVTLRCDPISSHATLYWYQQALGQGPEFLTYFNYEAQPDKSGLPSDRFSAERPEGSISTLTIQRTEQRDSAMYRCASSLGDRPRYNEQFFGPGTRLTVL.

This clone has a handful of counts. The V call is TRBV7-9, the J call TRBJ1-2; 7 bases fit TRBD1. Trimming at V came to 3 bases and at J to 4 bases, leaving 8 bases not matched to a gene. The CDR3 runs to 15 residues. CDR1 is SEHNR, CDR2 FQNEAQ, per germline (reference sequence). The chain's CDR3 is CASSFTGTEIYGYTF. The CDR3 nucleotides are TGTGCCAGCAGCTTTACCGGGACAGAAATCTATGGCTACACCTTC.

There are a few counts of this clone. DNA of the CDR3: TGCGCCAGCAGCTTGGTGTTCGGAGGACAGGGATCTGAAGCTTTCTTT. Protein product: CASSLVFGGQGSEAFF. The V call is TRBV5-1, the J call TRBJ1-1; 8 bases match TRBD1. The CDR3 runs to 16 residues. V gave up 0 bases and J gave up 6 bases; unmatched junction bases: 10. The germline CDR1 and CDR2 sequences are SGHRS and YFSETQ.

This clone was counted a few times. This sequence joins TRBV18 and TRBJ2-2; D unresolved. V shed 3 bases and J shed 6 bases, with 11 bases lying between them. Germline CDR1 is KGHSH and CDR2 is LQKENI. The CDR3 extends over 14 amino acids. Written as DNA, the CDR3 is TGTGCCAGCTCACCGCCTAGTACGCCCGGGGAGCTGTTTTTT. Its protein is CASSPPSTPGELFF.

This clone came up many times. V usage is TRBV2 and J usage is TRBJ2-2, with TRBD1 matching over 8 bases. The CDR3 has 15 residues. CDR1 is SNHLY and CDR2 is FYNNEI in the germline V gene. Trimming took 8 bases from V and 5 from J; bases not matched to a gene: 10. CDR3 bases: TGTGCCAGCTTAGGGGGGACAGGCGGGACCGGGGAGCTGTTTTTT. The encoded protein is CASLGGTGGTGELFF.

The chain links TRBV19 to TRBJ2-3, with D possibly matching TRBD2 (5 bases). Germline assignment: CDR1 LNHDA and CDR2 SQIVND (reference sequence). V shed 3 bases and J shed 4 bases, with 20 bases lying between them. This CDR3 region has 17 residues. CDR3 amino acids: CASSMRGGKGAPDTQYF. The DNA for the CDR3 is TGTGCCAGTAGTATGCGAGGAGGTAAAGGAGCCCCAGATACGCAGTATTTT.

This clone was found many times. The V call is TRBV28, the J call TRBJ2-7, with a weak D call TRBD1 (6 bases). CDR1 is MDHEN, CDR2 SYDVKM, per germline. Trimming shortened V by 3 bases and J by 7 bases, and 10 bases separated the two germline ends. The CDR3 length is 12 residues. In DNA form, the CDR3 reads TGTGCCAGCAGTTTGTACACAGGGGAGCAGTACTTC. Encoded protein: CASSLYTGEQYF.

The chain combines TRBV5-6 with TRBJ2-1; 7 bases map to TRBD1. Germline CDR1 reads SGHDT; CDR2 reads YYEEEE. The junction had 7 bases not matched to a gene; V was cut back by 0 bases and J by 7 bases. The CDR3 spans 15 residues. The CDR3 region has the DNA TGTGCCAGCAGCTTGGCCAAACAGGGGTGGAATGAGCAGTTCTTC. Its protein product is CASSLAKQGWNEQFF.

The CDR3 region is CASNPLYAGQGFMGPQHF. The DNA of the CDR3 is TGTGCCAGCAACCCTTTATACGCGGGACAGGGTTTCATGGGTCCCCAGCATTTT. J is TRBJ1-5 and V is TRBV28; 9 bases agree with TRBD1. The CDR3 contains 18 residues. Germline loops: CDR1 MDHEN, CDR2 SYDVKM. The ends lost 7 bases at V and 10 bases at J; junction bases unmatched: 23.

This clone has only a few counts. The rearrangement uses TRBV4-3 and TRBJ2-7; a weak D match, TRBD1 (6 bases). There are 16 residues in the CDR3. Per the germline V gene, CDR1 is LGHNA and CDR2 is YSLEER. The V end lost 4 bases, the J end lost 3 bases, and 19 bases lay between the germline ends. CDR3 sequence: CASSPSTTGWGYEQYF. CDR3 bases: TGCGCCAGCAGCCCCTCCACAACAGGGTGGGGCTACGAGCAGTACTTC.

V usage is TRBV7-9 and J usage is TRBJ2-1, with TRBD1 matching over 7 bases. CDR1 is SEHNR and CDR2 is FQNEAQ in the germline V gene (reference sequence). Trimming at V came to 3 bases and at J to 3 bases, leaving 5 bases not matched to a gene. CDR3 length: 15 amino acids. CDR3 region: CASSFHQGDYNEQFF. The CDR3 DNA is TGTGCCAGCAGCTTCCACCAGGGGGACTACAATGAGCAGTTCTTC.

The rearrangement links TRBV19 to TRBJ2-7; 8 nucleotides agree with TRBD1. The length of the CDR3 is 15 residues. The V gene's germline CDR1 is LNHDA and CDR2 SQIVND (reference sequence). The trim removed 6 bases at V and 8 bases at J, leaving 15 bases unmatched. The CDR3 is CASSLTSTGAFQQYF. In DNA form, the CDR3 reads TGTGCCAGTAGCCTCACATCGACAGGGGCCTTCCAGCAGTACTTC.

This chain joins TRBV7-3 and TRBJ1-2; D gene uncertain. V gave up 4 bases and J gave up 5 bases, with 11 bases separating them. The CDR3 has 13 amino acids. Germline assignment: CDR1 SGHTA and CDR2 FQGTGA. CDR3 bases: TGTGCCAGCAGCTCTGGACGGGGATATGGCTACACCTTC. It is translated as CASSSGRGYGYTF.